A selection of T cell receptor beta chains follows, all from one sample in a study of OX40 agonist ivuxolimab in advanced cancers. Profiling relied on immunoSEQ multiplex PCR, and the TCRdb table lists in-frame clones only, not all of them. The sample yields approximately 76,000 clones, about 89% seen once. This specimen was CD4+ or CD8+ T cells sorted from blood, taken in a trial of the OX40 agonist ivuxolimab. The source is an adult with an advanced solid tumor such as melanoma, head and neck, liver or kidney cancer. Both conserved end residues are part of each CDR3. D genes are given only for firm matches. The listing skips clone size in some rows; elsewhere it reads once, few, many or a size class.

d_call j_call clone_size v_call cdr3_length cdr3_aa cdr3_nt
NA TRBJ1-2 NA TRBV11-2 14 CASSLIRSLRGYTF TGTGCCAGCAGCTTAATTAGAAGTCTAAGAGGCTACACCTTC
TRBD2 TRBJ2-2 NA TRBV7-2 18 CASSSRGLAGGRVGELFF TGTGCCAGCAGCTCGCGGGGACTAGCGGGAGGGCGTGTCGGGGAGCTGTTTTTT
NA TRBJ1-1 NA TRBV5-5 16 CASTSGAGHLNTEAFF TGTGCCAGCACTTCAGGAGCGGGACACTTGAACACTGAAGCTTTCTTT
TRBD1 TRBJ1-5 NA TRBV5-6 15 CASSLAGQGTQPQHF TGTGCCAGCAGCTTGGCTGGACAGGGGACGCAGCCCCAGCATTTT
NA TRBJ1-1 NA TRBV13 14 CAGSSPPGNTEAFF TGTGCCGGCAGCTCCCCCCCGGGTAACACTGAAGCTTTCTTT
NA TRBJ2-2 NA TRBV5-1 15 CASRGRGQLGGELFF TGCGCCAGCAGGGGAAGGGGCCAGTTGGGCGGGGAGCTGTTTTTT
TRBD1 TRBJ1-1 NA TRBV5-1 15 CASSLGQGPYTEAFF TGCGCCAGCAGCCTGGGACAGGGGCCGTACACTGAAGCTTTCTTT
TRBD1 TRBJ1-1 NA TRBV11-2 16 CASSWPRGTGYTEAFF TGTGCCAGCAGCTGGCCCCGGGGGACAGGGTACACTGAAGCTTTCTTT
TRBD1 TRBJ1-6 NA TRBV30 14 CAWARDRIYSPLHF TGTGCCTGGGCCCGGGACAGAATATATTCACCCCTCCACTTT
NA TRBJ1-4 NA TRBV4-3 13 CASSQEQRVKLFF TGCGCCAGCAGCCAAGAGCAGAGGGTGAAACTGTTTTTT
NA TRBJ1-1 few TRBV30 13 CAWSVGMNTEAFF TGTGCCTGGAGTGTGGGGATGAACACTGAAGCTTTCTTT
NA TRBJ1-5 NA TRBV5-1 13 CASSTDPDQPQHF TGCGCCAGCAGCACAGACCCCGATCAGCCCCAGCATTTT
NA TRBJ1-3 NA TRBV9 17 CASSVSGTGFSGNTIYF TGTGCCAGCAGTGTTTCCGGGACGGGTTTCTCTGGAAACACCATATATTTT
NA TRBJ1-2 NA TRBV7-2 13 CASSLGVPVGYTF TGTGCCAGCAGCTTAGGGGTGCCGGTTGGCTACACCTTC
NA TRBJ2-5 NA TRBV30 14 CAWSKDSIRETQYF TGTGCCTGGAGTAAGGACAGTATTAGAGAGACCCAGTACTTC
TRBD2 TRBJ2-7 NA TRBV7-2 15 CASSLLTSGHYEQYF TGTGCCAGCAGCTTACTGACTAGCGGACACTACGAGCAGTACTTC
NA TRBJ2-7 NA TRBV5-1 13 CASSSGRLYEQYF TGCGCCAGCAGCTCTGGACGGCTCTACGAGCAGTACTTC
NA TRBJ2-2 NA TRBV10-3 16 CAISELARGSTGELFF TGTGCCATCAGTGAGCTAGCCCGAGGGAGCACCGGGGAGCTGTTTTTT
TRBD1 TRBJ2-1 few TRBV30 14 CAFLRQGSYNEQFF TGTGCCTTTCTAAGACAGGGGTCCTACAATGAGCAGTTCTTC
NA TRBJ2-3 once TRBV7-6 15 CASSYRDGETDTQYF TGTGCCAGCAGCTATCGGGACGGAGAGACAGATACGCAGTATTTT
NA TRBJ1-1 NA TRBV27 15 CASSLYQPPGTEAFF TGTGCCAGCAGTTTATACCAACCTCCTGGCACTGAAGCTTTCTTT
TRBD2 TRBJ2-5 NA TRBV11-2 16 CASSRGASGVQETQYF TGTGCCAGCAGCCGGGGGGCTAGCGGGGTCCAAGAGACCCAGTACTTC
NA TRBJ1-1 once TRBV14 14 CASSQVTRANEAFF TGTGCCAGCAGCCAAGTCACCAGGGCGAATGAAGCTTTCTTT
NA TRBJ2-1 once TRBV14 13 CASSQNIRSEQFF TGTGCCAGCAGCCAAAATATTAGGAGTGAGCAGTTCTTC
NA TRBJ1-2 NA TRBV2 16 CASSERAGTSLGGYTF TGTGCCAGCAGTGAGCGGGCAGGGACCAGCCTGGGGGGCTACACCTTC
TRBD2 TRBJ2-2 NA TRBV30 16 CAWSVYSGGASGELFF TGTGCCTGGAGTGTATATAGCGGGGGGGCCTCCGGGGAGCTGTTTTTT
TRBD1 TRBJ1-3 NA TRBV30 13 CAWRGDSRNTIYF TGTGCCTGGAGGGGGGACAGCCGAAACACCATATATTTT
TRBD2 TRBJ2-1 NA TRBV10-3 14 CAITPGGPSGEQFF TGTGCCATCACCCCGGGAGGGCCATCGGGTGAGCAGTTCTTC
NA TRBJ2-7 NA TRBV2 10 CASKRVEQYF TGTGCCAGCAAGAGGGTTGAGCAGTACTTC
NA TRBJ2-2 NA TRBV9 14 CASSGGHSTGELFF TGTGCCAGCAGCGGGGGCCACTCGACCGGGGAGCTGTTTTTT
NA TRBJ1-1 NA TRBV27 15 CASSSTRRGNTEAFF TGTGCCAGCAGCTCTACCCGGAGGGGGAACACTGAAGCTTTCTTT
NA TRBJ1-2 NA TRBV30 16 CAWSLRGAVRAYGYTF TGTGCCTGGAGTCTGCGGGGCGCGGTCCGAGCGTATGGCTACACCTTC
NA TRBJ2-5 NA TRBV7-2 13 CASSLDIQETQYF TGTGCCAGCAGCTTGGACATCCAAGAGACCCAGTACTTC
NA TRBJ1-6 NA TRBV6-1 13 CASSAWGGSPLHF TGTGCCAGCAGTGCCTGGGGAGGATCACCCCTCCACTTT
NA TRBJ1-2 NA TRBV30 13 CAWSRDHVRGYTF TGTGCCTGGAGCCGGGACCATGTAAGGGGCTACACCTTC
NA TRBJ2-3 NA TRBV6-5 15 CATRPRGAGADTQYF TGTGCCACCCGTCCGAGGGGGGCGGGGGCCGATACGCAGTATTTT
TRBD1 TRBJ1-1 NA TRBV27 17 CASSSGGGYRGGSEAFF TGTGCCAGCAGCTCAGGGGGTGGGTACAGGGGGGGATCTGAAGCTTTCTTT
NA TRBJ2-7 NA TRBV27 15 CASSIGRTVHYEQYF TGTGCCAGCAGTATCGGCCGAACAGTTCACTACGAGCAGTACTTC
NA TRBJ1-5 NA TRBV19 14 CASSGLNSNQPQHF TGTGCCAGTAGCGGACTGAATAGCAATCAGCCCCAGCATTTT
TRBD2 TRBJ2-1 NA TRBV5-1 15 CASTLEASGSNEQFF TGCGCCAGCACCTTGGAGGCTAGCGGGAGCAATGAGCAGTTCTTC
NA TRBJ2-1 few TRBV5-4 15 CASSLETQIYNEQFF TGTGCCAGCAGCTTGGAGACACAGATATACAATGAGCAGTTCTTC
TRBD1 TRBJ2-7 NA TRBV5-1 15 CASSPAGQGYYEQYF TGCGCCAGCAGCCCGGCCGGACAGGGGTACTACGAGCAGTACTTC
NA TRBJ1-6 NA TRBV10-3 14 CAISESNVGSPLHF TGTGCCATCAGTGAGTCAAATGTGGGTTCACCCCTCCACTTT
NA TRBJ2-7 NA TRBV5-1 16 CASSLAGGASSYEQYF TGCGCCAGCAGCTTGGCCGGGGGCGCGAGCTCCTACGAGCAGTACTTC